This T cell receptor beta chain was recovered during a study of immune characterization of retroperitoneal liposarcoma. TCRdb re-derived calls from the PCR reads in MiXCR, one entry per CDR3 protein. The sample lists approximately 3,000 distinct CDR3 sequences, around 50% occurring once. The CDR3 is made up of 16 amino acids. Trimming left V 5 bases short and J 3 bases short, with 18 bases between. Germline lookup yields CDR1 SGHDT and CDR2 YYEEEE. Sequencing was performed on tumor tissue. The gene calls are TRBV5-6 and TRBJ2-1, with D perhaps given as TRBD1 or TRBD2 (5 bases each). The TCR was taken from a male donor with retroperitoneal liposarcoma. CDR3 protein: CASSRKRDLLYNEQFF. In DNA form, the CDR3 reads TGTGCCAGCAGTCGGAAGAGGGACCTACTCTACAATGAGCAGTTCTTC.